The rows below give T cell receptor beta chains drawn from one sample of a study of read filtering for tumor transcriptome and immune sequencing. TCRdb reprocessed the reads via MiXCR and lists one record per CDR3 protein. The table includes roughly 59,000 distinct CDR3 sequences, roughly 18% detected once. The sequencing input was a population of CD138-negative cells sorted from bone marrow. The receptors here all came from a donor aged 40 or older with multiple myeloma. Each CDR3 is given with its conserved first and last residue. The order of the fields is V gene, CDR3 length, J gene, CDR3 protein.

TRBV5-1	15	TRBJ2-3	CASRPTSGGYDTQYF
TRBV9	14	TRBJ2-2	CASSALQGTGELFF
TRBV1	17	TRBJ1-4	CTSSQERAGRANEKLFF
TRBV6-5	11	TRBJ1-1	CASWENTEAFF
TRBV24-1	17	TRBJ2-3	CATSDPTPGRAADTQYF
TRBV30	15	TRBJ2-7	CARREPTGGAYEQYF
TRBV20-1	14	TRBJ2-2	CSASRVRGTGELFF
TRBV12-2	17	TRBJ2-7	CASRLPPRTSGGDEQYF
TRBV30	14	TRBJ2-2	CAWSKTLDAGELFF
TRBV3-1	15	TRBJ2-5	CASSQDRAYGETQYF
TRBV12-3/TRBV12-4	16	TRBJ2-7	CASSSTGQGANYEQYF
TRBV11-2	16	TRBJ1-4	CASSLTLARENEKLFF
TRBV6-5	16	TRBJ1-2	CASSANRDTPFYGYTF
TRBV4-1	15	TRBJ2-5	CASSPQGGTGETQYF
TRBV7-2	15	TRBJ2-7	CASSLGSGATYEQYF
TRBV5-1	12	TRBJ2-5	CASSRGQETQYF
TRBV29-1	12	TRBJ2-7	CSVGQGFSEQYF
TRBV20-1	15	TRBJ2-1	CSARDTRGGYNDQFF
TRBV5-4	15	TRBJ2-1	CASSLPGEPYNEQFF
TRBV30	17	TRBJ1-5	CAWSTGAYGTGNQPQHF
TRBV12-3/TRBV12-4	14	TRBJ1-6	CASSLTGKDSPLHF
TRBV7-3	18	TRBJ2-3	CASSLWGPSGMSGDTQYF
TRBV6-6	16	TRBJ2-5	CASGSTAGGGRETQYF
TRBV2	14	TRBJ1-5	CASSEARGVQPQHF
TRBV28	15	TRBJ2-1	CASSPGQGEYNEQFF
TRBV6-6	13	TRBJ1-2	CASSTDRDYGYTF
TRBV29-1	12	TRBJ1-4	CSAGANNEKLFF
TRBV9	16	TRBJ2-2	CASSVTDRYCTGELFF
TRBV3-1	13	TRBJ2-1	CASSPGNRNEQFF
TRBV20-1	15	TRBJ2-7	CSARDDGGSPYEQYF
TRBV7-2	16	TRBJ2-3	CASSFTRLGSTDTQYF
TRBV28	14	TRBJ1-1	CASSKYRGNTEAFF
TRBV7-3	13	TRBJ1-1	CASRYPVSTEAFF
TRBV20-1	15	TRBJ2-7	CSASRALVGSSEQYF
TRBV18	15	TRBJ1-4	CASSPGQGRNEKLFF
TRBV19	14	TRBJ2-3	CATLSGGYPFTQYF
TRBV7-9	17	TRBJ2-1	CASSPPQSQGSYYEQFF
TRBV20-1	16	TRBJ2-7	CSARPTDSFGTYEQYF
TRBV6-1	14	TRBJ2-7	CASSEDRASYEQYF
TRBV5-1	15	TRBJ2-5	CASGLAGALQETQYF
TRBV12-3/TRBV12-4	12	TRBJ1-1	CASSFKNTEAFF
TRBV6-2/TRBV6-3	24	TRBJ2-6	CASSYRPSLRLAGGADSGANVLTF
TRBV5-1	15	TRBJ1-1	CASGSPQGAGTEAFF
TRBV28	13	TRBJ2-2	CASRIFSTGELFF
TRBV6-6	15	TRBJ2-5	CASSRGPGVGETQYF
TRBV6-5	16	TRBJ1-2	CASSYSNAGSPYGYTF
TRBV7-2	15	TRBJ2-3	CASSTASGSSDTQYF
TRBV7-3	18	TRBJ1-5	CASSAPPGASQSNQPQHF
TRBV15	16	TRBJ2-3	CATSRGPAGDLDTQYF
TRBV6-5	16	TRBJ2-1	CASSDPTRGNSNEQFF
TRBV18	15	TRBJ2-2	CASSAGTGDTGELFF
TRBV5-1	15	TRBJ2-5	CASSLSGTPQETQYF
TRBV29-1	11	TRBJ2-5	CDVDQGETQYF
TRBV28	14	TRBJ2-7	CASRPPGQSYEQYF
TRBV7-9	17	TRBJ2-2	CASSLKIAAGLTGELFF
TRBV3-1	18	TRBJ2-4	CASSQATPGGIAKNIQYF
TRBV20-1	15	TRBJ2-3	CSARVQGFGADTQYF